The 30 T cell receptor beta chains given below trace back to one sample, sequenced in a study of blood T cell repertoires in COVID-19. Clones were sequenced by immunoSEQ multiplex PCR, and TCRdb holds only the in-frame ones, with some missing. The data hold roughly 150,000 clones, with about four fifths observed a single time. Specimen: PBMCs or T cells enriched from blood (not recorded which). The receptors were sampled from an older woman who had recovered from COVID-19.

V is TRBV24-1 and J is TRBJ2-3, with D maybe TRBD2 (7 bases). The CDR3 extends over 16 amino acids. V was shortened by 3 bases and J by 5 bases, with 17 bases between the two germline ends. Per germline, CDR1 KGHDR and CDR2 SFDVKD. This CDR3 is CATSDRTAGGLDTQYF. Written as DNA, the CDR3 is TGTGCCACCAGTGATCGGACAGCCGGGGGGCTAGATACGCAGTATTTT.

The rearrangement joins TRBV10-1 to TRBJ1-2; TRBD1 agrees at 8 bases. CDR3 size: 17 residues. The V gene's germline CDR1 is WNHNN and CDR2 SYGVQD (reference sequence). Germline trimming cut 0 bases from V and 7 bases from J; bases unmatched to any gene: 13. The CDR3 reads CASSESPRTGSLSGYTF. The CDR3 DNA is TGCGCCAGCAGTGAGTCCCCCCGGACAGGGAGCCTCAGTGGCTACACCTTC.

The chain employs TRBV4-1 and TRBJ1-2; D unresolved. The CDR3 consists of 15 residues. Between the trimmed V and J ends, which lost 0 bases and 8 bases, there was a span of 16 bases. Germline assignment: CDR1 MGHRA and CDR2 YSYEKL. CDR3 protein: CASSQDEDPSGGYTF. CDR3 DNA sequence: TGCGCCAGCAGCCAAGATGAGGACCCCTCGGGAGGCTACACCTTC.

The chain joins TRBV6-6 to TRBJ2-2; TRBD2 is a possible D gene (5 bases). The CDR3 consists of 15 residues. Germline V gene data show CDR1 as MNHNY and CDR2 as SVGAGI (reference sequence). The ends were cut back, 7 bases at V and 0 bases at J, with 12 bases in the middle. Here the CDR3 DNA reads TGTGCCAGCATTGGACTCTTACCGAACACCGGGGAGCTGTTTTTT. It is translated as CASIGLLPNTGELFF.

The chain couples TRBV10-1 to TRBJ2-3, with 8 bases aligning to TRBD2. Germline V CDR1 and CDR2: WNHNN, SYGVQD (reference sequence). The CDR3 is 15 amino acids. The J segment lost 4 bases and the V segment lost 2 bases, leaving 5 bases of the junction unmatched. The CDR3 region is CASSEIGGGADTQYF. DNA for the CDR3: TGCGCCAGCAGTGAGATCGGGGGGGGTGCAGATACGCAGTATTTT.

V gene TRBV5-1 combines with J gene TRBJ1-3; tentative D call: TRBD1 (6 bases). The CDR3 covers 14 residues. The germline V gene has CDR1 SGHRS and CDR2 YFSETQ. The V gene lost 0 bases and the J gene lost 3 bases, with 7 bases spanning the gap. For the CDR3, the DNA is TGCGCCAGCAGCTTGGCAGGGGATGGAAACACCATATATTTT. This gives the protein CASSLAGDGNTIYF.

The chain combines TRBV6-5 with TRBJ1-4; D perhaps matches TRBD1 (5 bases). Per germline, CDR1 MNHEY and CDR2 SVGAGI. The V gene lost 4 bases and the J gene lost 4 bases, with 16 bases spanning the gap. CDR3 length equals 16 residues. CDR3 sequence: CASSFGRTRVNEKLFF. The CDR3 bases are TGTGCCAGCAGTTTCGGTCGGACAAGGGTTAATGAAAAACTGTTTTTT.

This clone was counted once. The rearrangement joins TRBV30 to TRBJ2-3; D gene unclear. The CDR3 is made up of 12 amino acids. Trimming left V 4 bases short and J 5 bases short, with 10 bases between. Germline CDR1 reads GTSNPN; CDR2 reads SVGIG (reference sequence). CDR3 coding DNA: TGTGCCTGGAATCTTTTTAGAGATACGCAGTATTTT. This codes for CAWNLFRDTQYF. The complete variable domain, with remaining parts taken from reference TRBV30 and TRBJ2-3, reads SQTIHQWPATLVQPVGSPLSLECTVEGTSNPNLYWYRQAAGRGLQLLFYSVGIGQISSEVPQNLSASRPQDRQFILSSKKLLLSDSGFYLCAWNLFRDTQYFGPGTRLTVL.

This chain joins TRBV2 and TRBJ1-5; 8 nucleotides align to TRBD1. V lost 6 bases, J lost 2 bases, and 6 bases stayed unmatched. CDR1 SNHLY and CDR2 FYNNEI come from the germline V gene. The CDR3 loop spans 15 amino acids. CDR3 nucleotide sequence: TGTGCCAGCAGGGTCGGCAGGGGGCGCAATCAGCCCCAGCATTTT. It translates to CASRVGRGRNQPQHF.

The V and J genes are TRBV7-8 and TRBJ2-7; 10 positions agree with TRBD1. Germline V CDR1 and CDR2: SGHVS, FQNEAQ. The CDR3 length is 15 residues. The V segment lost 1 base and the J segment 4 bases; nucleotides outside the gene matches: 4. CDR3 sequence (DNA): TGTGCCAGCAGCTTAGTAGGGGGACAGGGGTACGAGCAGTACTTC. Amino acids: CASSLVGGQGYEQYF.

This clone was counted once. This chain joins TRBV14 and TRBJ2-7, with D tentatively TRBD1 (6 bases). The V gene's germline CDR1 is SGHDN and CDR2 FVKESK. The CDR3 contains 13 residues. Trimming left V 0 bases short and J 9 bases short, with 12 bases between. CDR3 residues: CASSQDFQGLQYF. CDR3 bases: TGTGCCAGCAGCCAAGATTTTCAGGGGCTGCAGTACTTC. The full variable domain, rest sourced from reference TRBV14 and TRBJ2-7, is EAGVTQFPSHSVIEKGQTVTLRCDPISGHDNLYWYRRVMGKEIKFLLHFVKESKQDESGMPNNRFLAERTGGTYSTLKVQPAELEDSGVYFCASSQDFQGLQYFGPGTRLTVT.

The V call is TRBV11-2, the J call TRBJ2-2, with unresolved D. CDR1 and CDR2 from the germline V gene are SGHAT and FQNNGV. This CDR3 contains 13 residues. V gave up 3 bases and J gave up 7 bases, with 9 bases separating them. The CDR3 bases are TGTGCCAGCAGCTTCGGCGGAAACGGGGAGCTGTTTTTT. It specifies CASSFGGNGELFF.

This clone appeared a few times. This chain uses TRBV21-1 with TRBJ2-2; the tabulated D call, TRBD1, remains unverified against the DNA. TRBV21-1 is an annotated pseudogene. This CDR3 comprises 15 residues. The CDR3 region has the DNA TGTGCCAGCAGCATAACAGGGGGGAACACCGGGGAGCTGTTTTTT. Translating it yields CASSITGGNTGELFF.

This chain uses TRBV6-5 with TRBJ1-3; D may be TRBD1 (6 bases). Germline CDR1 reads MNHEY; CDR2 reads SVGAGI. The CDR3 is 15 residues long. V was shortened by 5 bases and J by 3 bases, with 14 bases between the two germline ends. The CDR3 here is CASSRGAGVGNTIYF. CDR3 DNA: TGTGCCAGCAGTCGGGGTGCAGGGGTTGGAAACACCATATATTTT.

This clone was detected only a few times. The chain uses TRBV11-2 and TRBJ2-7, with 8 positions matching TRBD1. CDR1 SGHAT and CDR2 FQNNGV come from the germline V gene. The CDR3 has 15 residues. Trimming at V came to 0 bases and at J to 4 bases, leaving 5 bases not matched to a gene. The CDR3 bases are TGTGCCAGCAGCTTAGAGCGGACAGGGATGTACGAGCAGTACTTC. Translation gives CASSLERTGMYEQYF.

The chain uses TRBV5-1 and TRBJ2-2, with TRBD1 matching over 7 bases. There are 14 residues in the CDR3. The germline CDR1 and CDR2 sequences are SGHRS and YFSETQ. J gave up 4 bases and V 5 bases, and 5 bases lay outside the gene matches. The CDR3 reads CASSSGQVTGELFF. CDR3 nucleotides: TGCGCCAGCAGTTCCGGACAGGTCACCGGGGAGCTGTTTTTT.

The genes are TRBV27 and TRBJ1-5, with 10 bases aligning to TRBD1. The germline CDR1 and CDR2 sequences are MNHEY and SMNVEV (reference sequence). The CDR3 is 16 residues long. V shed 4 bases, J shed 5 bases, and the junction held 8 bases outside the gene matches. The CDR3 bases are TGTGCCAGCAGTTCCGGACAGGGGGGGTTTTATCAGCCCCAGCATTTT. It codes for CASSSGQGGFYQPQHF.

This chain connects TRBV29-1 to TRBJ2-1; 9 bases fit TRBD2. V gave up 4 bases and J gave up 6 bases; unmatched junction bases: 7. The germline V gene encodes CDR1 SQVTM and CDR2 ANQGSEA. This CDR3 has 14 residues. CDR3 loop: CSVVRTSVLNEQFF. Here the CDR3 DNA reads TGCAGCGTTGTAAGGACTAGCGTACTCAATGAGCAGTTCTTC.

This clone was seen just once. The rearrangement uses TRBV6-5 and TRBJ1-1; a weak D match, TRBD1 (5 bases). CDR1 and CDR2 (germline): MNHEY, SVGAGI. V was clipped by 4 bases and J by 10 bases, with 13 bases between them. The CDR3 is 12 amino acids. CDR3 sequence reads: CASSSLDSRAFF. The CDR3 DNA is TGTGCCAGCAGTTCCCTAGACAGCAGAGCTTTCTTT.

The chain combines TRBV10-3 with TRBJ2-5, with a tentative D call TRBD1 (6 bases). Trimming stripped 5 bases from V and 5 bases from J, with 18 bases between. Per germline, CDR1 ENHRY and CDR2 SYGVKD. CDR3 length equals 15 residues. The CDR3 protein is CAISTTGTPLETQYF. CDR3 bases: TGTGCCATCAGTACCACCGGGACACCGTTGGAGACCCAGTACTTC.

The chain joins TRBV5-4 to TRBJ2-7; 10 bases fit TRBD2. Looked up from germline, CDR1 is SGHNT and CDR2 is YYREEE (reference sequence). V shed 4 bases, J shed 2 bases, and the junction held 9 bases outside the gene matches. This CDR3 region has 16 residues. CDR3 DNA sequence: TGTGCCAGCAGCCTTGATGGAGCGGGGGGGACCTACGAGCAGTACTTC. It encodes CASSLDGAGGTYEQYF.

The sample holds a few counts of this clone. The chain has TRBV5-1 and TRBJ1-4; 10 nucleotides line up with TRBD1. This CDR3 is built from 15 residues. Germline CDR1 reads SGHRS; CDR2 reads YFSETQ. After removal of 4 bases from V and 8 bases from J, the junction contained 8 bases not matched to a gene. The CDR3 nucleotides read TGCGCCAGCAGCAAACAGACAGGGGGCGAAGAAAAACTGTTTTTT. It is translated as CASSKQTGGEEKLFF.

The CDR3 region is CASSPVSPTGGNYGYTF. CDR3 coding DNA: TGTGCCAGCTCACCAGTGTCCCCGACAGGTGGCAACTATGGCTACACCTTC. The chain couples TRBV18 to TRBJ1-2, with a possible D match to TRBD1 (6 bases). The V end lost 2 bases, the J end lost 2 bases, and 18 bases lay between the germline ends. This CDR3 comprises 17 residues. Germline V gene data show CDR1 as KGHSH and CDR2 as LQKENI.

J is TRBJ1-1 and V is TRBV29-1; possibly TRBD1 for D (5 bases). The CDR3 is made up of 14 amino acids. Germline V gene data show CDR1 as SQVTM and CDR2 as ANQGSEA. V gave up 6 bases and J gave up 1 base, with 15 bases separating them. The CDR3 loop reads CSVRPGGENTEAFF. The CDR3 coding sequence is TGCAGCGTCCGACCGGGGGGGGAGAACACTGAAGCTTTCTTT.

J is TRBJ2-3 and V is TRBV6-5, with 8 bases identical to TRBD2. The junction had 0 bases not matched to a gene; V was cut back by 6 bases and J by 1 base. This CDR3 has 13 residues. Germline V lookup: CDR1 MNHEY, CDR2 SVGAGI. The CDR3: CASRTSGTDTQYF. CDR3 nucleotides: TGTGCCAGCAGGACTAGCGGCACAGATACGCAGTATTTT.

The chain employs TRBV9 and TRBJ2-3; D might be TRBD1 (6 bases). The germline V and J ends were trimmed by 0 bases and 4 bases, with 9 bases remaining between them. Looked up from germline, CDR1 is SGDLS and CDR2 is YYNGEE. The CDR3 consists of 14 residues. In DNA, the CDR3 is TGTGCCAGCAGCGTAGATGAGGGGGCAGATACGCAGTATTTT. This encodes CASSVDEGADTQYF.

This clone was seen more than once but under ten times. The J gene is TRBJ2-5, the V gene TRBV5-1, with 10 bases that match TRBD1. The J segment lost 4 bases and the V segment lost 4 bases, leaving 10 bases of the junction unmatched. The CDR3 has 16 amino acids. CDR1 and CDR2 (germline): SGHRS, YFSETQ. DNA for the CDR3: TGCGCCAGCAGCATTCTGACAGGGGGCGGATTAGAGACCCAGTACTTC. Its protein is CASSILTGGGLETQYF.

The V and J genes are TRBV7-6 and TRBJ2-1; unclear D gene. Germline assignment: CDR1 SGHVS and CDR2 FNYEAQ. There are 13 residues in the CDR3. Trimming pared 2 bases from V and 8 bases from J, leaving 10 bases between. As DNA, the CDR3 is TGTGCCAGCAGCTTACCCTCCGCGGATGAGCAGTTCTTC. Translating gives CASSLPSADEQFF.

The chain links TRBV11-3 to TRBJ2-2, with 9 bases fitting TRBD1. The CDR3 contains 15 residues. V gave up 5 bases and J gave up 6 bases; unmatched junction bases: 7. Germline V gene sequence: CDR1 SGHNT, CDR2 YENEEA. In nucleotides, the CDR3 is TGTGCCAGCAGCGCTTACAGGGGGCAACCCGGGGAGCTGTTTTTT. As protein: CASSAYRGQPGELFF.

The chain couples TRBV6-5 to TRBJ1-3, with D possibly TRBD1 on 6 matching bases. Germline V gene data show CDR1 as MNHEY and CDR2 as SVGAGI. There are 15 residues in the CDR3. With 6 bases removed from V and 0 bases from J, the gap between germline ends came to 12 bases. CDR3 DNA: TGTGCCAGCAGCCGTACAGGGAGCTCTGGAAACACCATATATTTT. Translation: CASSRTGSSGNTIYF.